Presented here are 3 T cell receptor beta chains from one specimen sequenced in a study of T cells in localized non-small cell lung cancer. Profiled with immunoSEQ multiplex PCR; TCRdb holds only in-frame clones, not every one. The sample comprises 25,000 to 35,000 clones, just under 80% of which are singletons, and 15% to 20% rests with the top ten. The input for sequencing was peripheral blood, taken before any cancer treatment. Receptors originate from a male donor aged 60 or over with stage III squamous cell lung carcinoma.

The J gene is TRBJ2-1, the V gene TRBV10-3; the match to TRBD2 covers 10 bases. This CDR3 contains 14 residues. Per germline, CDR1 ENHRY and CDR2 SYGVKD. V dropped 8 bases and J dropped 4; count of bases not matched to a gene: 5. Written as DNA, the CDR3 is TGTGCCATCGGGCTAGCGGGGGTATACAATGAGCAGTTCTTC. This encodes CAIGLAGVYNEQFF.

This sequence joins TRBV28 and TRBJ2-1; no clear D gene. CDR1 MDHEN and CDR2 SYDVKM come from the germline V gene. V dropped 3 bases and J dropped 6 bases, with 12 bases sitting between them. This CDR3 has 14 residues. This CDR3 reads CASSFGPTGNEQFF. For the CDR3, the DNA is TGTGCCAGCAGTTTTGGGCCCACGGGCAATGAGCAGTTCTTC.

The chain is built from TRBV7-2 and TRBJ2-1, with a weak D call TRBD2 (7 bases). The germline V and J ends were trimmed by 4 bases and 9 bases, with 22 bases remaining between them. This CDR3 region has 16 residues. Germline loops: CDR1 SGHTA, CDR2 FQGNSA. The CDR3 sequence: CASSSTRGGQWGEQFF. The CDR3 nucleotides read TGTGCCAGCAGCTCCACCCGCGGGGGCCAGTGGGGTGAGCAGTTCTTC.